A single sample gave rise to the 4 T cell receptor beta chains below, sequenced in a study of T cell responses to AZD1222 COVID-19 vaccine. The protocol was immunoSEQ multiplex PCR, while the TCRdb copy is restricted to in-frame clones and leaves out a portion. The table shows 160,000 or so clones, with around nine tenths occurring only once. The material sequenced was peripheral blood, taken on day 0 of AZD1222 vaccination. The receptor set was obtained from an adult in good health.

In this sample, this clone is medium-sized (0.01 to 0.1%). J is TRBJ1-5 and V is TRBV7-8; 8 bases are a match to TRBD1. Germline assignment: CDR1 SGHVS and CDR2 FQNEAQ. The ends lost 5 bases at V and 4 bases at J; junction bases unmatched: 10. This CDR3 comprises 16 residues. The CDR3 nucleotides read TGTGCCAGCAGCGAACTACAGGGGACAGGTAATCAGCCCCAGCATTTT. Translation gives CASSELQGTGNQPQHF.

The rearrangement links TRBV24-1 to TRBJ1-1; 7 bases match TRBD1. CDR1 and CDR2 from the germline V gene are KGHDR and SFDVKD. After removal of 1 base from V and 4 bases from J, the junction contained 2 bases not matched to a gene. The CDR3 extends over 14 amino acids. This chain's CDR3 is CATSDLQGTTEAFF. The DNA of the CDR3 is TGTGCCACCAGTGATTTACAGGGGACCACTGAAGCTTTCTTT.

This rearrangement joins TRBV28 to TRBJ2-3; TRBD2 matches at 11 bases. Looked up from germline, CDR1 is MDHEN and CDR2 is SYDVKM. There are 15 residues in the CDR3. The V gene end was trimmed by 4 bases and the J gene end by 6 bases; junction bases not matched to a gene: 6. CDR3 nucleotides: TGTGCCAGCAGTTCGACTAGCGGGGTAGGGGATACGCAGTATTTT. The encoded protein is CASSSTSGVGDTQYF. The full variable domain, completed using reference TRBV28 and TRBJ2-3, is DVKVTQSSRYLVKRTGEKVFLECVQDMDHENMFWYRQDPGLGLRLIYFSYDVKMKEKGDIPEGYSVSREKKERFSLILESASTNQTSMYLCASSSTSGVGDTQYFGPGTRLTVL.

The V gene is TRBV2, the J gene TRBJ1-1; 8 positions match TRBD1. CDR1 and CDR2 from the germline V gene are SNHLY and FYNNEI. The CDR3 loop spans 13 amino acids. Trimming cost V 2 bases and J 10 bases; bases outside gene matches: 6. The CDR3 protein is CASSEMGRGLAFF. CDR3 nucleotides: TGTGCCAGCAGTGAAATGGGCAGGGGGCTAGCTTTCTTT.